The clone carrying this T cell receptor beta chain came up a few times. Its specificity is unknown. This sample was taken from a study of early stage breast cancer tumors. Overall study results and limits: Most shared enriched TCRB sequences were commonly generated ones. Blood repertoires resembled normal breast more than tumor.

Measured with immunoSEQ multiplex PCR; TCRdb has only the in-frame clones, and not every one. The table includes under 45,000 clones, around two thirds detected once. The V and J ends lost 3 bases and 0 bases respectively, with 8 bases between them. The germline CDR1 and CDR2 sequences are KGHSH and LQKENI. The CDR3 has 15 amino acids. The receptor was derived from a person aged 50-59 years with breast cancer. Sequencing was performed on blood. This chain uses TRBV18 with TRBJ1-4; a weak D match, TRBD1 (5 bases). CDR3 DNA: TGTGCCAGCTCACCTTCGACAGCAACTAATGAAAAACTGTTTTTT. It yields the protein CASSPSTATNEKLFF.